Sequencing of this TCR beta chain was carried out in a study of shared clonotypes between healthy human individuals (dated by TCRdb to about 2020). Notes on the research overall: A couple of women and three men aged 18 to 49 years were included in the cohort. Blood TCR repertoires of a handful of healthy adults were deeply sequenced to estimate repertoire size and the extent of clonotype sharing between individuals. To increase sequencing depth and limit assay-specific biases, TCR repertoire library preparation and sequencing were carried out by different laboratories using diverse techniques. For each donor, CD4 naive and CD4 memory were each run on three plates, CD8 naive on two plates, and CD8 memory on one plate. Leukapheresis yielded between about 0.85 and 10 billion PBMCs per donor.

CD8 naive samples were CD45RO-negative cells positively selected for CCR7, giving a CD45RA+CCR7+ population that excluded TemRA cells. Donors were healthy HIV-negative adults with no recently reported acute infections or vaccinations. Every donor was a Caucasian adult residing in Nashville, Tennessee, USA. Blood was obtained by leukapheresis, after which PBMCs were separated by Ficoll-Histopaque density gradient centrifugation and cryopreserved in liquid nitrogen vapor phase. Analytical flow cytometry was used to check the purity and quantity of each magnetically sorted T cell population. Genomic DNA was isolated from each sorted fraction and quantified by UV absorbance on a Nanodrop 2000c. With regard to this clone: The antigen this receptor binds is unknown. Base qualities were left out, and no much larger clone turns up one base away.

Using the deep immunoSEQ assay, TCR CDR3 regions were amplified from genomic DNA by multiplex PCR. Extracted genomic DNA from each cell subset was spread evenly across all wells of several immunoSEQ 96-well plates, with each plate serving as a replicate. For sorted subsets, roughly 0.2 ug genomic DNA, equal to some 28,000 T cell genomes, was loaded into each replicate PCR. Purified libraries were measured with a Qubit 3.0 fluorometer, size-checked on a Bioanalyzer 2100, and measured again with the KAPA Library Quantification kit. Every immunoSEQ 96-well plate was sequenced on a separate single-read 150-cycle Illumina NextSeq 550 flow cell. Per the source publication's procedure: Because the immunoSEQ output held only junctional sequences and lacked quality scores, the filtering could not match the filtering applied to full-length reads. Sequences were annotated with PyIR, a Python wrapper for IgBLAST v1.9, using IMGT germline references to assign V/J genes and CDR3. Reads with weak V/J assignments (E-value above 1e-6), missing CDR3, stop codons, out-of-frame junctions, or ambiguous translated residues were removed. A V3J clonotype was defined by an identical inferred V gene, J gene, and CDR3 amino acid sequence. Percentage overlap between repertoires was calculated by dividing the number of shared unique clonotypes by the size of the smaller repertoire. Richness of each repertoire was evaluated using RTK rarefaction, the Chao1 estimator, and Recon v2.1 estimates of unobserved clonotypes. Generation probabilities for all TCRbeta clonotypes obtained by the gDNA method from a handful of donors were computed using OLGA. Here the immuneACCESS table is served through TCRdb, limited to in-frame sequences with V and J called. Missing clones are a known gap in these copies; in checked studies unresolved V genes cover under half, and the rest lacks a known reason. V and J calls plus clone size are reproduced from that table; the DNA served to infer D and trimming. This sample gives about 2.1 million clones in total; 90% to 95% of them show up just once. Clones ranked in the top ten supply about 1.6% of the sample.

Study-wide findings and limitations: Even with the large sequencing depth, rarefaction of the sorted-subset datasets indicated that sequencing was incomplete. Clonotypes shared by all four sorted-subset donors showed higher generation probabilities than non-shared clonotypes. Based on pairwise subsampling, the degree of clonotype sharing among donors was expected to be affected by sequencing depth. Estimated clonotype richness was generally larger for naive than for memory subsets. The small number of donors limited the genetic and exposure-history diversity represented. About 4.5% of naive CD4, approximately 3.7% of naive CD8, 2% to 2.5% of memory CD4, and approximately 0.4% of memory CD8 clonotypes were shared across a few donors. Sampling was restricted to blood, and TCR repertoires in tissues likely differ from the TCR repertoires found in blood.

CDR1 PRHDT and CDR2 FYEKMQ were looked up in the germline V gene (reference sequence). The junction shows trimming of 5 bases on V and 9 bases on J, and the gene matches do not reach 17 bases of it. Including cysteine and phenylalanine, the CDR3 has 19 amino acids. The entry retains the CDR3 DNA only, 57 bases that are in frame from base 1. Sequenced sample: naive CD8+ T cells from PBMCs. The cell subset or site label here, explained by the study, means: CD45RA+CCR7+. This receptor chain uses TRBV13 and TRBJ2-1; 15 junctional bases match TRBD2. The TCR sequence derives from a man aged 18 to 35 in good health. Some clones in this sample may be carry-over from other donors' samples. The CDR3 corresponds to CASSQWTSGRATFVGEQFF. The DNA is as follows: TGTGCCAGCAGCCAGTGGACTAGCGGGAGGGCGACATTTGTTGGTGAGCAGTTCTTC.